Listed below are T cell receptor beta chains from one sample, sequenced in a study of cytomegalovirus exposure and HLA in healthy donors. TCRdb's table, derived via immunoSEQ multiplex PCR, lists solely in-frame clones and lacks some. Of fewer than 200,000 clones listed, about 85% are singletons. The sample taken for sequencing was PBMCs. Receptors originate from a man aged 18 to 30 in good health and CMV-seropositive. CDR3s leave out the opening cysteine and the closing phenylalanine or tryptophan. The D gene is left open where the match is weak. Clone size is shown for a subset of rows, as once, few, many or a class of expanded clone.

J gene	V gene	clone size	D gene	CDR3 protein
TRBJ2-2	TRBV9	-	-	ASSVGTLNTGELF
TRBJ2-3	TRBV7-2	-	-	ASRLAVSDTQY
TRBJ2-1	TRBV5-1	-	-	ASSLGQNSYNEQF
TRBJ1-3	TRBV5-6	once	TRBD1	ASSRDRGPGNTIY
TRBJ2-1	TRBV5-1	-	-	ASAEQSPYNEQF
TRBJ1-1	TRBV6-4	-	-	ASSSWAGTEAF
TRBJ2-7	TRBV27	once	TRBD2	ASRGGGYVMNEQY
TRBJ2-7	TRBV27	-	-	ASSFPEGEQY
TRBJ1-6	TRBV6-1	-	TRBD1	ACRQGSYNSPLH
TRBJ2-5	TRBV11-3	-	-	ASSRVPWETQY
TRBJ1-2	TRBV6-6	-	-	ASSADPRGDLWGYT
TRBJ1-1	TRBV27	-	-	ASSFGLRSTEAF
TRBJ2-2	TRBV11-3	once	TRBD1	ASSLDPGQSSAGELF
TRBJ1-4	TRBV27	-	-	ASRLEKLF
TRBJ1-3	TRBV18	-	-	ASSPQEGGSGNTIY
TRBJ1-1	TRBV18	once	TRBD1	ASSPTGTGLNTEAF
TRBJ2-6	TRBV15	-	-	ATSRGSGAGANVLT
TRBJ2-3	TRBV9	-	TRBD2	ASSAGLAAAEDTQY
TRBJ1-3	TRBV15	-	-	ATSREGGQGFGRGRDSGNTIY
TRBJ1-1	TRBV6-5	-	TRBD1	AIHRGMNTEAF
TRBJ1-1	TRBV11-3	-	TRBD1	ASSRAGGTEAF
TRBJ1-2	TRBV30	once	-	AWSSGQLYGYT
TRBJ2-1	TRBV29-1	-	TRBD2	SVDEAGAGYNEQF
TRBJ1-4	TRBV7-9	-	-	ASSPYGVAGARANEKLF
TRBJ2-7	TRBV4-1	-	TRBD1	ASSHSQGTGAYEQY
TRBJ2-5	TRBV2	few	TRBD1	ASSVRGGEGETQY
TRBJ2-3	TRBV10-1	-	TRBD2	ASSLGGTSGKPSTDTQY
TRBJ2-3	TRBV9	-	TRBD2	ASSVEGTSGTDTQY
TRBJ1-4	TRBV5-1	-	-	ASSRGELGEKLF
TRBJ2-7	TRBV7-8	-	TRBD1	ASSPGTGGDEQY
TRBJ2-7	TRBV7-9	-	TRBD1	ASSGSGQGPYYEQY
TRBJ1-1	TRBV7-9	-	-	ASSLQGVNTEAF
TRBJ1-1	TRBV19	-	TRBD1	ASSRTGSNTEAF
TRBJ1-2	TRBV6-1	-	TRBD1	ASSVGTAYGYT
TRBJ2-3	TRBV5-1	-	TRBD1	ASSFRDRSTGTQY
TRBJ2-2	TRBV11-2	-	-	ASSLWWGGLTGELF
TRBJ2-1	TRBV4-1	few	TRBD2	ASREGLAGSNEQF
TRBJ2-1	TRBV12-5	-	TRBD2	ASGRGLAGPLNEQF
TRBJ1-3	TRBV6-5	-	-	ASSYDPGNGNTIY
TRBJ1-1	TRBV6-1	-	-	ASSESYPLNTEAF
TRBJ2-7	TRBV7-3	-	TRBD1	ASSLSGTAYEQY
TRBJ1-2	TRBV6-5	-	-	ASSSYRVGLGGYT
TRBJ2-3	TRBV5-6	-	TRBD2	ASSAAGGATDTQY
TRBJ1-4	TRBV6-5	-	-	ASSQPGSGGEKLF
TRBJ1-2	TRBV5-1	-	TRBD1	ASSSTGNYGYT
TRBJ2-1	TRBV11-3	-	TRBD1	ASSSSGGSSYNEQF
TRBJ1-5	TRBV6-1	-	-	ASRPGQYQPQH
TRBJ2-1	TRBV5-1	-	TRBD1	ASGTGVNRYNEQF